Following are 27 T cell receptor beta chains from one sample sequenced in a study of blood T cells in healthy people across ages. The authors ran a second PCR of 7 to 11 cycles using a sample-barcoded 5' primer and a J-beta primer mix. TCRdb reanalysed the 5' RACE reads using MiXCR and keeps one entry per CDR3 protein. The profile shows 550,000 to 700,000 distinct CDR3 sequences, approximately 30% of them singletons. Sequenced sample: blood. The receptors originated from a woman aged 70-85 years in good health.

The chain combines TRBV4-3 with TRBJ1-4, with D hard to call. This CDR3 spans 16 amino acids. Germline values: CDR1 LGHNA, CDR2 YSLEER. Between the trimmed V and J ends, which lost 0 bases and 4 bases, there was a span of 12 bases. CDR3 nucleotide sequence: TGCGCCAGCAGCCAAGAAGTTGGAACAGTTAATGAAAAACTGTTTTTT. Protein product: CASSQEVGTVNEKLFF.

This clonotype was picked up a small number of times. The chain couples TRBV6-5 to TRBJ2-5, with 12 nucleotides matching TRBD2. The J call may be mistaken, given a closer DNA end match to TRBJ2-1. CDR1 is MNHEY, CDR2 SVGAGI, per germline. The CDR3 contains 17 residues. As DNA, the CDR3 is TGTGCCAGCAGATACGGACTAGCGGGGACCCCAGGGAATGAGCAGTTCTTC. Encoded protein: CASRYGLAGTPGNEQFF.

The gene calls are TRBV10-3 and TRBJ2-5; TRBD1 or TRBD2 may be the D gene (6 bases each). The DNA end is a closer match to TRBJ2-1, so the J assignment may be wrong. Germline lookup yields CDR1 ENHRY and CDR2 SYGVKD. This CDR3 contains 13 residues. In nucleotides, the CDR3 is TGTGCCATCAGTGAAGGGGGGCCGGATGAGCAGTTCTTC. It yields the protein CAISEGGPDEQFF.

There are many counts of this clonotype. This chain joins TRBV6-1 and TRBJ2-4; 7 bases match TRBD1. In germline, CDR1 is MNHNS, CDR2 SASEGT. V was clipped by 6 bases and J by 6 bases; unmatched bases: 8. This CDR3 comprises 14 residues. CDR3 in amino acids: CASSLDRVLNIQYF. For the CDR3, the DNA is TGTGCCAGCAGCCTCGACAGGGTCTTAAACATTCAGTACTTC.

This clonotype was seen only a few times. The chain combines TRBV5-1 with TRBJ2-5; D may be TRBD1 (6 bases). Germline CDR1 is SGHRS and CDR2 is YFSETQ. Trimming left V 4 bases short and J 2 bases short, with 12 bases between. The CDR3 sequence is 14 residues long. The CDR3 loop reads CASSTLTGQETQYF. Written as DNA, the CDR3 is TGCGCCAGCAGCACGCTGACAGGTCAAGAGACCCAGTACTTC.

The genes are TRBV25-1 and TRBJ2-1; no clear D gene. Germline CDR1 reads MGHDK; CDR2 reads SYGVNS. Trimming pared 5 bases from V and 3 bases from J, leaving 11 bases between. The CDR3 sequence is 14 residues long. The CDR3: CASSLHTYYNEQFF. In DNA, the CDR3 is TGTGCCAGCAGTCTCCACACCTACTACAATGAGCAGTTCTTC. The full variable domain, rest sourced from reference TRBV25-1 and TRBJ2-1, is EADIYQTPRYLVIGTGKKITLECSQTMGHDKMYWYQQDPGMELHLIHYSYGVNSTEKGDLSSESTVSRIRTEHFPLTLESARPSHTSQYLCASSLHTYYNEQFFGPGTRLTVL.

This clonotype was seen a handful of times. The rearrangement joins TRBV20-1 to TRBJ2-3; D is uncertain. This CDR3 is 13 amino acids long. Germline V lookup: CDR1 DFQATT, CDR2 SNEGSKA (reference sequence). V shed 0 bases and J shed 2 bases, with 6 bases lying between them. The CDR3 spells CSARDQYTDTQYF. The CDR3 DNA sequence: TGCAGTGCTAGAGATCAATACACAGATACGCAGTATTTT.

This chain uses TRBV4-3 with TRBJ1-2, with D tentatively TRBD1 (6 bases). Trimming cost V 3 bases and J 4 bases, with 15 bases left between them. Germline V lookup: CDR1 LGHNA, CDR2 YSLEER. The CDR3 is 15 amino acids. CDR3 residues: CASSHNRALGYGYTF. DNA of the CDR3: TGCGCCAGCAGCCATAACAGGGCTCTAGGCTATGGCTACACCTTC.

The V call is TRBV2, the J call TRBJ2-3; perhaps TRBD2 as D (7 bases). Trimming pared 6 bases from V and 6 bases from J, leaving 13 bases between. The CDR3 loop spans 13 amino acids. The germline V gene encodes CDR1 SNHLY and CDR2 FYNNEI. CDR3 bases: TGTGCCAGCAGAGGGGGGGGCCCGGATACGCAGTATTTT. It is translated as CASRGGGPDTQYF. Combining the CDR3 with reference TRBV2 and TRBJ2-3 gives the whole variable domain EPEVTQTPSHQVTQMGQEVILRCVPISNHLYFYWYRQILGQKVEFLVSFYNNEISEKSEIFDDQFSVERPDGSNFTLKIRSTKLEDSAMYFCASRGGGPDTQYFGPGTRLTVL.

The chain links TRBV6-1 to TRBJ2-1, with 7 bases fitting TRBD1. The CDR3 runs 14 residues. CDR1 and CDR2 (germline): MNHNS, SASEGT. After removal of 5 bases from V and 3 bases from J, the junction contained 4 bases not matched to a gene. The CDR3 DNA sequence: TGTGCCAGCAGTTCAGGGGGTCGCTACAATGAGCAGTTCTTC. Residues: CASSSGGRYNEQFF.

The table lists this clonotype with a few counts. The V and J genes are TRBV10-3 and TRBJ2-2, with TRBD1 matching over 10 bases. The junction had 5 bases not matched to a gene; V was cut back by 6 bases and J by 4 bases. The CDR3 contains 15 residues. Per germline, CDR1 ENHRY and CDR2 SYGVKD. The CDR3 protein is CAIRPGTGVTGELFF. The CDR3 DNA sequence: TGTGCCATCAGACCCGGGACAGGGGTCACCGGGGAGCTGTTTTTT.

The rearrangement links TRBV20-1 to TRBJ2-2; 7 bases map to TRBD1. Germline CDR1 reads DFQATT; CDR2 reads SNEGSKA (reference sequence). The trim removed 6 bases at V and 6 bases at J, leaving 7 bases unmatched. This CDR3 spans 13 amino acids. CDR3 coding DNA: TGCAGTGCGACTGACACAGGGGCCGGGGAGCTGTTTTTT. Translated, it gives CSATDTGAGELFF.

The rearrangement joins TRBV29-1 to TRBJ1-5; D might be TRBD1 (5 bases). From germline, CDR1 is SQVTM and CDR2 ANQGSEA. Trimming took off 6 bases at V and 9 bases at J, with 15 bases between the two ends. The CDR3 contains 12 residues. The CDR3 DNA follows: TGCAGCGTCGGGGACCGGGAAGGGCCCCAGCATTTT. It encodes CSVGDREGPQHF.

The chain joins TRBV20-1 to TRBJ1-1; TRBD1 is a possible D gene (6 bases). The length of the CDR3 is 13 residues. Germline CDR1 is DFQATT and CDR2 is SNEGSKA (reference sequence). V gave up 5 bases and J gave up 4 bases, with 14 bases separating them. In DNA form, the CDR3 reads TGCAGTGCTTTTTACCAGGGGAGCACTGAAGCTTTCTTT. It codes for CSAFYQGSTEAFF.

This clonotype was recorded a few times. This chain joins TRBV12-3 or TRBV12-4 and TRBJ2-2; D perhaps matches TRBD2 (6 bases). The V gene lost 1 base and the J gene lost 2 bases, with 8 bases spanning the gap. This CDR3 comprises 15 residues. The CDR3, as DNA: TGTGCCAGCAGTTTAGGACTAGTTAACACCGGGGAGCTGTTTTTT. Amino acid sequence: CASSLGLVNTGELFF.

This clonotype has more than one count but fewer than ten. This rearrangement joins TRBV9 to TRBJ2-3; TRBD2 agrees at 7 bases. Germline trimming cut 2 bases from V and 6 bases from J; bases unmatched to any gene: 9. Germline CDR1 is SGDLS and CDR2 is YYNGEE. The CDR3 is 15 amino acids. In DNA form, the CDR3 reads TGTGCCAGCAGCGTGATGGAACTAGCGTCGGATACGCAGTATTTT. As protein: CASSVMELASDTQYF.

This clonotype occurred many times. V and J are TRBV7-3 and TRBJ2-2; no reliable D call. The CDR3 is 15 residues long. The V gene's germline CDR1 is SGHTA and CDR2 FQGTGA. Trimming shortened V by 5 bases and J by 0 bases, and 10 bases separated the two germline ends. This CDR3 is CASSPRRSNTGELFF. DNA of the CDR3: TGTGCCAGCAGCCCGCGACGGTCGAACACCGGGGAGCTGTTTTTT.

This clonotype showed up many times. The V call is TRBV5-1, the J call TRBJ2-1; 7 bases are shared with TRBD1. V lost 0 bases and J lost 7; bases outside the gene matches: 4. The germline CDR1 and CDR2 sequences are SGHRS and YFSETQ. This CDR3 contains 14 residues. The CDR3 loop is CASSLGTGENEQFF. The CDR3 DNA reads TGCGCCAGCAGCTTGGGGACAGGAGAGAATGAGCAGTTCTTC.

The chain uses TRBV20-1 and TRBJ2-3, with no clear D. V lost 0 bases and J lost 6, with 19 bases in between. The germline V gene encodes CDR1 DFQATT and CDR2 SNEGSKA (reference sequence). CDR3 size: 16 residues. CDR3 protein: CSARDRSGPSVDTQYF. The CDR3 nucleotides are TGCAGTGCTAGAGACCGATCCGGACCCAGCGTGGATACGCAGTATTTT.

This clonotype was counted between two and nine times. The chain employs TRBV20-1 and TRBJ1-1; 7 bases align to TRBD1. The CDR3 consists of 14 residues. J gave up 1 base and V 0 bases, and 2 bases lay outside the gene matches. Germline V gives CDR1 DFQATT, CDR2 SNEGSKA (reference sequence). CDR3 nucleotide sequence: TGCAGTGCTAGAGACCACAGGGGGAACACTGAAGCTTTCTTT. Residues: CSARDHRGNTEAFF.

This chain's CDR3 is CAWSGQGAPRSYEQYF. In DNA, the CDR3 is TGTGCCTGGAGTGGCCAGGGGGCCCCTCGCTCCTACGAGCAGTACTTC. This rearrangement joins TRBV30 to TRBJ2-7; 8 bases are a match to TRBD1. J gave up 0 bases and V 1 base, and 8 bases lay outside the gene matches. This CDR3 has 16 residues. The V gene's germline CDR1 is GTSNPN and CDR2 SVGIG (reference sequence).

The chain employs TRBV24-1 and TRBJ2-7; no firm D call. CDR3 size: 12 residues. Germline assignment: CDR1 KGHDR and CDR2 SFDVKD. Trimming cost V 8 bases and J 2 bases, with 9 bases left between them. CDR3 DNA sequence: TGTGCCACCATGGGCAGTACCTACGAGCAGTACTTC. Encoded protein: CATMGSTYEQYF.

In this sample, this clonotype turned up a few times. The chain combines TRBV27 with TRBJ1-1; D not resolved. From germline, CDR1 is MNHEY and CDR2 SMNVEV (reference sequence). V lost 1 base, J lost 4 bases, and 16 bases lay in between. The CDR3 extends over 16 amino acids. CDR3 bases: TGTGCCAGCAGTTTATTCCAGGTGTTTGAGGGCACTGAAGCTTTCTTT. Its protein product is CASSLFQVFEGTEAFF.

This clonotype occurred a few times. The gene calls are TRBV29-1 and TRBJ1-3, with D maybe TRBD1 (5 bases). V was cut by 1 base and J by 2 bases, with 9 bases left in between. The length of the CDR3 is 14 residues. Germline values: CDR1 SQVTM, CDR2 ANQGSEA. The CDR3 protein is CSVEGRATGNTIYF. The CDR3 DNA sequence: TGCAGCGTTGAAGGCAGGGCGACTGGAAACACCATATATTTT.

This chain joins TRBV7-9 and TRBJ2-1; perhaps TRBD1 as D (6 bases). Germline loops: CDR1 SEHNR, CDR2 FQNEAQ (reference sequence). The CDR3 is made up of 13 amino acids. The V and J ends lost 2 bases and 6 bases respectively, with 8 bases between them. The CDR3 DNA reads TGTGCCAGCAGCTTAAAACAGGGCAATGAGCAGTTCTTC. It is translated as CASSLKQGNEQFF.

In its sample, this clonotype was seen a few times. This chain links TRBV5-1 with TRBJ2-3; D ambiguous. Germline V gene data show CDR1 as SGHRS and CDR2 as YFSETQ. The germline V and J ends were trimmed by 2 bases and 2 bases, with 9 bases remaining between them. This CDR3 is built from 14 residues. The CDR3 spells CASSLQIPTDTQYF. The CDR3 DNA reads TGCGCCAGCAGCTTACAAATTCCCACAGATACGCAGTATTTT.

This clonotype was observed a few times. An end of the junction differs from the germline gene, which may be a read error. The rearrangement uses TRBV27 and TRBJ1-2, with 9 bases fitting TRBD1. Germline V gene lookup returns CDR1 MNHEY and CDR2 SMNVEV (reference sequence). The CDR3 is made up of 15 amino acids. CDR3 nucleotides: TGTGCCAGCAGTTTAACAGGGGGCAATCAAGAGGGCTATACCTTC. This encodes CASSLTGGNQEGYTF.